Listed here are 13 T cell receptor beta chains from one sample, sequenced in a study of Ad26.COV2.S vaccination and SARS-CoV-2 variants. The method was immunoSEQ multiplex PCR; TCRdb's version includes in-frame clones alone and lacks a portion of them. The data contain fewer than 500,000 clones, 75% to 95% of them seen just once; the ten biggest clones take up more than 10%. Treatment described: around 19 received Ad26.COV2.S at low or high dose, single or two shots; five or six received placebo; per-sample allocation not given. Sampling happened 63 days after the first vaccine or placebo injection. The source was peripheral blood, collected in a trial of Ad26.COV2.S vaccine versus placebo. These receptors were obtained from a person aged 18 to 65 who received the Ad26.COV2.S COVID-19 vaccine or a placebo.

The V call is TRBV30, the J call TRBJ1-1, with D possibly TRBD1 on 6 matching bases. CDR3 size: 13 residues. Trimming removed 4 bases from V and 0 bases from J, with 9 bases in between. Germline loops: CDR1 GTSNPN, CDR2 SVGIG (reference sequence). CDR3 loop: CAWTRGMNTEAFF. In DNA form, the CDR3 reads TGTGCCTGGACCAGGGGTATGAACACTGAAGCTTTCTTT.

CDR3 loop: CASSLLDSPLHF. The CDR3 DNA follows: TGTGCCAGCAGCTTACTGGATTCACCCCTCCACTTT. J is TRBJ1-6 and V is TRBV7-6; D not resolved. The V end lost 2 bases, the J end lost 8 bases, and 4 bases lay between the germline ends. The CDR3 runs to 12 residues. Germline V gene sequence: CDR1 SGHVS, CDR2 FNYEAQ.

The chain couples TRBV5-1 to TRBJ2-7; 12 bases align to TRBD2. CDR1 SGHRS and CDR2 YFSETQ come from the germline V gene. Trimming cost V 4 bases and J 7 bases; bases outside gene matches: 6. There are 14 residues in the CDR3. The CDR3 protein is CASSPWTSGTEQYF. The CDR3 DNA is TGCGCCAGCAGCCCCTGGACTAGCGGGACGGAGCAGTACTTC.

This CDR3 is CASSRGTVSYEQYF. The CDR3 region has the DNA TGTGCCAGCAGTCGAGGGACAGTCTCCTACGAGCAGTACTTC. The gene calls are TRBV6-5 and TRBJ2-7, with 7 bases aligning to TRBD1. Germline V CDR1 and CDR2: MNHEY, SVGAGI. The junction had 4 bases not matched to a gene; V was cut back by 5 bases and J by 0 bases. This CDR3 comprises 14 residues.

The rearrangement joins TRBV4-3 to TRBJ1-4, with a possible D match to TRBD1 (6 bases). Trimming removed 4 bases from V and 2 bases from J, with 11 bases in between. This CDR3 has 15 residues. Germline V CDR1 and CDR2: LGHNA, YSLEER. CDR3 residues: CASSPGVSTNEKLFF. The CDR3 nucleotides read TGCGCCAGCAGCCCAGGGGTTTCGACTAATGAAAAACTGTTTTTT.

J is TRBJ2-5 and V is TRBV5-5; D uncertain. V gave up 3 bases and J gave up 4 bases, with 10 bases separating them. Germline V gene data show CDR1 as SGHKS and CDR2 as YYEKEE (reference sequence). The CDR3 length is 13 residues. CDR3 DNA sequence: TGTGCCAGCAGCTCATGGGCCACAGAGACCCAGTACTTC. Protein: CASSSWATETQYF.

The CDR3 loop is CASSPLLSYEQYF. As DNA, the CDR3 is TGTGCCAGCAGCCCGTTACTCTCCTACGAGCAGTACTTC. The rearrangement links TRBV14 to TRBJ2-7, with D hard to call. Germline V CDR1 and CDR2: SGHDN, FVKESK. The CDR3 extends over 13 amino acids. V gave up 4 bases and J gave up 0 bases, with 7 bases separating them.

This chain links TRBV7-2 with TRBJ2-5; 7 nucleotides agree with TRBD1. V was pared by 2 bases and J by 4 bases, with 4 bases of the junction left unmatched. CDR1 SGHTA and CDR2 FQGNSA come from the germline V gene. This CDR3 is built from 14 residues. The CDR3 DNA reads as TGTGCCAGCAGCTTATTGACAGGGTTAGAGACCCAGTACTTC. This codes for CASSLLTGLETQYF.

The V gene is TRBV4-1, the J gene TRBJ2-5; D possibly corresponds to TRBD1 (7 bases). Germline V gene data show CDR1 as MGHRA and CDR2 as YSYEKL. Trimming took 0 bases from V and 5 from J, leaving 10 bases between them. The CDR3 covers 14 residues. The CDR3 region has the DNA TGCGCCAGCAGCCAAGACCCAGGGGGGGAGACCCAGTACTTC. It encodes CASSQDPGGETQYF.

This chain uses TRBV5-1 with TRBJ2-7; D tentatively reads TRBD1 or TRBD2 (6 bases each). The V end lost 0 bases, the J end lost 5 bases, and 15 bases lay between the germline ends. Germline V gene data show CDR1 as SGHRS and CDR2 as YFSETQ. There are 15 residues in the CDR3. Written as DNA, the CDR3 is TGCGCCAGCAGCTTGGACGCCGGGGGCCGGGACGAGCAGTACTTC. It specifies CASSLDAGGRDEQYF.

In this sample, this clone turned up a few times. This chain uses TRBV4-3 with TRBJ1-3, with D unresolved. V was shortened by 0 bases and J by 0 bases, with 9 bases between the two germline ends. This CDR3 spans 16 amino acids. The germline gives CDR1 LGHNA, CDR2 YSLEER. The DNA of the CDR3 is TGCGCCAGCAGCCAAGATCATCGGCGCTCTGGAAACACCATATATTTT. It encodes CASSQDHRRSGNTIYF.

The chain joins TRBV19 to TRBJ1-4; TRBD1 agrees at 7 bases. The ends lost 3 bases at V and 3 bases at J; junction bases unmatched: 7. The CDR3 covers 16 residues. Germline V gene data show CDR1 as LNHDA and CDR2 as SQIVND (reference sequence). The CDR3 loop is CASSMAWTGANEKLFF. The CDR3 region has the DNA TGTGCCAGTAGTATGGCCTGGACAGGAGCTAATGAAAAACTGTTTTTT.

This clone was picked up a small number of times. Here the CDR3 reads CAWSGTGNQPQHF. The CDR3 nucleotides read TGTGCCTGGTCTGGGACGGGCAATCAGCCCCAGCATTTT. V and J are TRBV30 and TRBJ1-5; D perhaps matches TRBD1 (5 bases). The CDR3 totals 13 residues. Trimming took 5 bases from V and 2 from J, leaving 10 bases between them. Germline V gene lookup returns CDR1 GTSNPN and CDR2 SVGIG (reference sequence).